These T cell receptor beta chains were read from a single sample in a study of identical twins. From the 5' RACE reads, TCRdb called clonotypes with MiXCR, one entry per CDR3 protein. This repertoire shows 200,000 to 250,000 distinct CDR3 sequences, roughly an eighth found once; its top ten account for 4% to 5%. This sample also belongs to another study, concerning yellow fever vaccine responses in identical twins.

The sequencing input was memory (CD45RO+) T cells sorted from blood. Receptors were obtained from a woman younger than 35 in good health. Both conserved end residues are part of each CDR3. Fields, in order: J gene, clone size, D gene, V gene, CDR3 protein, CDR3 DNA. The D gene is left open where the match is weak. The size entry is marked missing in some rows and otherwise reads once, few, many or a size class.

TRBJ2-2 - TRBD2 TRBV6-2/TRBV6-3 CASSYSLRAGVDTGELFF TGTGCCAGCAGTTACTCGCTTCGGGCGGGGGTCGACACCGGGGAGCTGTTTTTT
TRBJ2-5 - TRBD1 TRBV7-8 CASRPRGRETQYF TGTGCCAGCAGACCCAGGGGGCGGGAGACCCAGTACTTC
TRBJ1-1 few - TRBV5-6 CASSLDMRNTEAFF TGTGCCAGCAGCTTGGACATGAGGAACACTGAAGCTTTCTTT
TRBJ2-1 many TRBD2 TRBV9 CASSVSGLAHNEQFF TGTGCCAGCAGCGTATCTGGACTAGCCCACAATGAGCAGTTCTTC
TRBJ1-4 many TRBD1 TRBV6-5 CASSYSGGQGAANEKLFF TGTGCCAGCAGTTACTCGGGGGGACAGGGGGCGGCTAATGAAAAACTGTTTTTT
TRBJ2-2 - - TRBV4-1 CASSQDWGGELFF TGCGCCAGCAGCCAAGATTGGGGGGGGGAGCTGTTTTTT
TRBJ1-1 few - TRBV7-8 CASSFQGGEEAFF TGTGCCAGCAGCTTTCAGGGAGGGGAAGAAGCTTTCTTT
TRBJ1-1 few TRBD1 TRBV6-5 CASSYTGERITEAFF TGTGCCAGCAGTTATACAGGGGAAAGGATTACTGAAGCTTTCTTT
TRBJ1-2 many TRBD1 TRBV12-3/TRBV12-4 CASSRQGRYYGYTF TGTGCCAGCAGCCGACAGGGGAGGTACTATGGCTACACCTTC
TRBJ2-3 - - TRBV4-2 CASSQDGGSADTQYF TGTGCCAGCAGCCAAGATGGTGGGTCCGCAGATACGCAGTATTTT
TRBJ2-4 - - TRBV5-1 CASSLGPGIKQNIQYF TGCGCCAGCAGCTTAGGCCCTGGTATCAAACAAAACATTCAGTACTTC
TRBJ2-7 - TRBD2 TRBV4-1 CASSHQGTSGSLPYEQYF TGCGCCAGCAGCCATCAGGGGACTAGCGGGAGCCTCCCCTATGAGCAGTACTTC
TRBJ2-7 many - TRBV7-8 CASSLDLAGEQYF TGTGCCAGCAGCTTAGATTTAGCAGGGGAGCAGTACTTC
TRBJ2-7 few - TRBV7-8 CASSLRAGVLYEQYF TGTGCCAGCAGCTTAAGGGCAGGGGTTCTCTACGAGCAGTACTTC
TRBJ2-7 - TRBD2 TRBV5-5 CASSLLAERYEQYF TGTGCCAGCAGCTTACTAGCGGAAAGGTACGAGCAGTACTTC
TRBJ2-3 few TRBD2 TRBV4-3 CASSQDRTSGLQRVTDTQYF TGCGCCAGCAGCCAAGATCGAACTAGCGGGCTCCAGAGGGTCACAGATACGCAGTATTTT
TRBJ1-5 many TRBD1 TRBV20-1 CSAVRQGVLGGNQPQHF TGCAGTGCGGTCCGACAGGGAGTGTTGGGCGGCAATCAGCCCCAGCATTTT
TRBJ2-3 - - TRBV11-3 CASSRPAFPDTQYF TGTGCCAGCAGCCGGCCCGCTTTCCCAGATACGCAGTATTTT
TRBJ2-2 - TRBD1 TRBV7-2 CASSFSWTGGPGELFF TGTGCCAGCAGCTTCTCCTGGACAGGGGGTCCCGGGGAGCTGTTTTTT
TRBJ1-6 - - TRBV7-3 CASRLEQLTPLHF TGTGCCAGCAGATTAGAACAGCTTACACCCCTCCACTTT
TRBJ2-1 few TRBD1 TRBV5-1 CASSSSGTGARNEQFF TGCGCCAGCAGCTCATCCGGGACAGGGGCTCGGAATGAGCAGTTCTTC
TRBJ2-7 many - TRBV28 CASSLGGNVAYEQYF TGTGCCAGCAGTCTAGGTGGGAACGTCGCCTACGAGCAGTACTTC